The text below deals with one T cell receptor (beta chain). The data originate from a study of T cell responses to AZD1222 COVID-19 vaccine. This CDR3 has 14 residues. Trimming cost V 1 base and J 6 bases, with 13 bases left between them. Germline CDR1 is SGHAT and CDR2 is FQDESV (reference sequence). The protocol was immunoSEQ multiplex PCR, while the TCRdb copy is restricted to in-frame clones and leaves out a portion. The sample shows roughly 100,000 clones, 89% of them seen only once. The chain couples TRBV11-1 to TRBJ2-7; tentative D call: TRBD2 (7 bases). This clonotype originated in an adult in good health. Specimen: peripheral blood, collected on day 0 of AZD1222 vaccination. CDR3 coding DNA: TGTGCCAGCAGCTTAGGAGGGGGGGCTGGCGAGCAGTACTTC. Translating gives CASSLGGGAGEQYF.